This TCR beta chain was recorded in a study of T cell responses to AZD1222 COVID-19 vaccine. Looking at the study overall: Pooling was applied to second doses at about 4 or about 12 weeks. Findings and limits, study-wide: No day 14 peak samples; only post-peak repertoires were characterized. The donor cohort was predominantly white British with a female majority, and clonal diversity may have been underestimated. The study reported that nearly half of spike-specific TCRs target unmutated variant regions.

Trimming cost V 9 bases and J 3 bases, with 3 bases left between them. The CDR3 totals 9 residues. In germline, CDR1 is MGHRA, CDR2 YSYEKL. To note about this clone: Its antigen remains unidentified.

The repertoire was sequenced with immunoSEQ multiplex PCR; TCRdb's copy has only in-frame clones and lacks some. The sample has about 92,000 clones, roughly 93% seen once. This chain uses TRBV4-1 with TRBJ2-7, with D hard to call. Specimen: peripheral blood, collected on day 0 of AZD1222 vaccination. The clonotype comes from an adult in good health. The CDR3 spells CASGYEQYF. CDR3 bases: TGCGCCAGTGGCTACGAGCAGTACTTC.